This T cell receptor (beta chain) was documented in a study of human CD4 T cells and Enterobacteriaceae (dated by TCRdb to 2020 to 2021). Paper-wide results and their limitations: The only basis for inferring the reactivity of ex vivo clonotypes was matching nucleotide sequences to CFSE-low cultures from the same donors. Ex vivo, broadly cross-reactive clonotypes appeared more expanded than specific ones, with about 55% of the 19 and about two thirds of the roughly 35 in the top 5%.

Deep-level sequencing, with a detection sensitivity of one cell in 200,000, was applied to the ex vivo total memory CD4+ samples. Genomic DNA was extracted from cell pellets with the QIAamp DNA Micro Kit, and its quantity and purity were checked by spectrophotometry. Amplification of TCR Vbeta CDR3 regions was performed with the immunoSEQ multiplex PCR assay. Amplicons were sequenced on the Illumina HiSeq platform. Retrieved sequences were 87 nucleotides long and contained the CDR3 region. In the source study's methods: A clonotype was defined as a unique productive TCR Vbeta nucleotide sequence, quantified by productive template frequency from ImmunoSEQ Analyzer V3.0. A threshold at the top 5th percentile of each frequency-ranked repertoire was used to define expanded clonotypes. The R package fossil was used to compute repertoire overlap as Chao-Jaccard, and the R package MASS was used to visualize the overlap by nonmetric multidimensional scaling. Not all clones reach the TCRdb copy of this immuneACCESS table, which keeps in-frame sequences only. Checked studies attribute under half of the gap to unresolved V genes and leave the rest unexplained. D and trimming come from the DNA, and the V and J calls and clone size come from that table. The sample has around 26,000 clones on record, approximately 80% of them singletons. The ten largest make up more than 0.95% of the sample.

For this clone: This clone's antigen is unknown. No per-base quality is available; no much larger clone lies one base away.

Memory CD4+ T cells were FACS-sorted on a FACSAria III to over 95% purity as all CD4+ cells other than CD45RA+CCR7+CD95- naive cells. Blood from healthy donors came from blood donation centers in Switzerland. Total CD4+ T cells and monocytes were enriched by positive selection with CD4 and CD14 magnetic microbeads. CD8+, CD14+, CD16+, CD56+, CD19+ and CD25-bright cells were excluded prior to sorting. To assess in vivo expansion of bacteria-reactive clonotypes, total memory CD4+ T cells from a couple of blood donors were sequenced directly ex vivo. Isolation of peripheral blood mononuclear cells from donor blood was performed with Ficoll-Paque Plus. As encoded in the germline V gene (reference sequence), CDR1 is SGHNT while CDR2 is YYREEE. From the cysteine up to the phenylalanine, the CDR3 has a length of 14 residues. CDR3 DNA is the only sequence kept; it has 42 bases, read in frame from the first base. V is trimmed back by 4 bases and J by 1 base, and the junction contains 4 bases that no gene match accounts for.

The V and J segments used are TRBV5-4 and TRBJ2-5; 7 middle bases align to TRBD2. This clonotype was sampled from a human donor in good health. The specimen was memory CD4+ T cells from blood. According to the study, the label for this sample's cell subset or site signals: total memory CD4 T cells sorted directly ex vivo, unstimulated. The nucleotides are TGTGCCAGCAGCAGGGAGGGCCCCCAAGAGACCCAGTACTTC. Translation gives CASSREGPQETQYF. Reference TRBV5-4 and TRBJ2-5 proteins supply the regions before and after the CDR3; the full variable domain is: ETGVTQSPTHLIKTRGQQVTLRCSSQSGHNTVSWYQQALGQGPQFIFQYYREEENGRGNFPPRFSGLQFPNYSSELNVNALELDDSALYLCASSREGPQETQYFGPGTRLLVL.